This TCR beta chain is drawn from a study of OX40 agonist ivuxolimab in advanced cancers. V was clipped by 7 bases and J by 3 bases; unmatched bases: 2. The CDR3 is 13 amino acids. CDR1 and CDR2 (germline): SQVTM, ANQGSEA. Measured with immunoSEQ multiplex PCR; TCRdb has only the in-frame clones, and not every one. The sample holds 80,000 or so clones, approximately 85% seen once. Source: CD4+ or CD8+ T cells sorted from blood, taken in a trial of the OX40 agonist ivuxolimab. This TCR was sampled from an adult with an advanced solid tumor such as melanoma, head and neck, liver or kidney cancer. This chain links TRBV29-1 with TRBJ2-7; 14 bases align to TRBD2. The DNA for the CDR3 is TGCAGCGCGGGGACTAGCGGGAGCTACGAGCAGTACTTC. This translates into CSAGTSGSYEQYF.